This record concerns one T cell receptor beta chain sequence. Its target is unknown. This record belongs to a study of cytomegalovirus exposure and HLA in healthy donors. Study outcomes and limitations: Association with HLA alleles at 0.05 false discovery rate was found for around 17,000 TCR beta sequences in a later analysis.

CDR1 and CDR2 (germline): SEHNR, FQNEAQ (reference sequence). CDR3 length equals 13 residues. Losses at the gene ends were 8 bases for V and 9 bases for J; bases not matched to a gene: 12. PCR was performed using 60 Vbeta and 13 Jbeta primers. Produced via immunoSEQ multiplex PCR; TCRdb's table is partial and in-frame only. The sample lists some 130,000 clones; approximately 81% were seen once. Sequencing was done on a sample of PBMCs. This TCR was recovered from a male donor in good health and CMV-seronegative. The J gene is TRBJ2-5, the V gene TRBV7-9; 7 nucleotides line up with TRBD2. The CDR3 protein is CASVASAREAQYF. The CDR3 coding sequence is TGTGCCAGCGTGGCTTCAGCTCGGGAGGCCCAGTACTTC. Filled out from reference TRBV7-9 and TRBJ2-5, the complete variable domain reads DTGVSQNPRHKITKRGQNVTFRCDPISEHNRLYWYRQTLGQGPEFLTYFQNEAQLEKSRLLSDRFSAERPKGSFSTLEIQRTEQGDSAMYLCASVASAREAQYFGPGTRLLVL.